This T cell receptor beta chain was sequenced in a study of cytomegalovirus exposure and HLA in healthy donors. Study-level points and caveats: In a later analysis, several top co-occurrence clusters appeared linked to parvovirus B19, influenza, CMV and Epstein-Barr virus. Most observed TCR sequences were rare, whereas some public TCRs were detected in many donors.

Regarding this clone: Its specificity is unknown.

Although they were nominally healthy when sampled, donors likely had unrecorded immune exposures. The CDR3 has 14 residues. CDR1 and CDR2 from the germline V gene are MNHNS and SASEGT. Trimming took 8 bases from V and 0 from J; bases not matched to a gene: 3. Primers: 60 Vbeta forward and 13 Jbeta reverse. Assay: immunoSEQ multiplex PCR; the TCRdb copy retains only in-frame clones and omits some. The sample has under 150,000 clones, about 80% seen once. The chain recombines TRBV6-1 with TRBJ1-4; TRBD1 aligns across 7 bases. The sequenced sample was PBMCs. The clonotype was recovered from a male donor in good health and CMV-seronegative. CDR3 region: CASDDRATNEKLFF. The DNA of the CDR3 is TGTGCCAGCGACGACAGGGCAACTAATGAAAAACTGTTTTTT.